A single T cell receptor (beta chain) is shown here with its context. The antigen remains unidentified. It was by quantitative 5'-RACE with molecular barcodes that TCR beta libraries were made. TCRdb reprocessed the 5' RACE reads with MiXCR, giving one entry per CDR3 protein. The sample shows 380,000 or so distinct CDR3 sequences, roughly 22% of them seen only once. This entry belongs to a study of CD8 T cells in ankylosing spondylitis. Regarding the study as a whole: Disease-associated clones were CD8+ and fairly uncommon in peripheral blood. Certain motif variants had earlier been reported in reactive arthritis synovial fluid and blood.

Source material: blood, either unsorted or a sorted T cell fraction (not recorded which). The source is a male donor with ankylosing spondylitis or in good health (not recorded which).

The CDR3 region is CASSQVVQGISYEQYF. DNA of the CDR3: TGCGCCAGCAGCCAAGTAGTACAGGGAATATCGTACGAGCAGTACTTC. The chain carries TRBV4-1 and TRBJ2-7; weak D call: TRBD1 (6 bases). V lost 1 base, J lost 4 bases, and 17 bases lay in between. From germline, CDR1 is MGHRA and CDR2 YSYEKL. This CDR3 is built from 16 residues.